A selection of T cell receptor beta chains follows, all from one sample in a study of blood T cells in healthy people across ages. TCRdb analysed the 5' RACE reads with MiXCR anew, one entry per CDR3 protein. Of about 760,000 distinct CDR3 sequences in the sample, about 25% are singletons; the top ten hold more than 7.5%. These records were also assigned to another study, of T cells of mothers and their children.

The sequenced sample was blood. Receptor source: a boy between 10 and 17 years old in good health. Both conserved end residues are part of each CDR3. The order of the fields is clone size, D gene, V gene, J gene, CDR3 protein, CDR3 DNA. A D gene is named only where the DNA matches it firmly. Only part of the rows carry a size: once, few, many, or a class if the clone is expanded.

size: .
D: TRBD1
V: TRBV9
J: TRBJ1-2
CDR3: CASSEQGSLYTF
DNA: TGTGCCAGCAGCGAACAGGGGTCTTTATACACCTTC

size: few
D: TRBD1
V: TRBV7-3
J: TRBJ1-2
CDR3: CASSPQGGSANYGYTF
DNA: TGTGCCAGCAGCCCCCAGGGGGGGTCAGCTAACTATGGCTACACCTTC

size: few
D: .
V: TRBV28
J: TRBJ2-4
CDR3: CASSPTVTGAGGKNIQYF
DNA: TGTGCCAGCAGTCCAACGGTGACAGGGGCGGGGGGCAAAAACATTCAGTACTTC

size: .
D: .
V: TRBV9
J: TRBJ1-2
CDR3: CASSARGEVSYGYTF
DNA: TGTGCCAGCAGCGCGAGGGGGGAAGTCTCCTATGGCTACACCTTC

size: .
D: TRBD2
V: TRBV5-5
J: TRBJ2-1
CDR3: CASSLWLAEYNEQFF
DNA: TGTGCCAGCAGCTTGTGGCTAGCGGAGTACAATGAGCAGTTCTTC

size: few
D: .
V: TRBV7-9
J: TRBJ2-7
CDR3: CASSYPSGGAYEQYF
DNA: TGTGCCAGCAGCTACCCCTCCGGAGGGGCCTACGAGCAGTACTTC

size: few
D: .
V: TRBV4-2
J: TRBJ1-4
CDR3: CASSQDIGDDVEKLFF
DNA: TGTGCCAGCAGCCAAGATATTGGGGACGACGTTGAAAAACTGTTTTTT

size: few
D: .
V: TRBV9
J: TRBJ2-7
CDR3: CASSVDGSAYEQYF
DNA: TGTGCCAGCAGCGTAGACGGGAGCGCCTACGAGCAGTACTTC

size: few
D: .
V: TRBV12-3/TRBV12-4
J: TRBJ2-5
CDR3: CASSPLKGAGSETQYF
DNA: TGTGCCAGCAGTCCCCTCAAAGGGGCAGGCTCGGAGACCCAGTACTTC

size: .
D: .
V: TRBV20-1
J: TRBJ2-5
CDR3: CSASHPVGETQYF
DNA: TGCAGTGCTAGTCATCCCGTGGGAGAGACCCAGTACTTC

size: once
D: .
V: TRBV5-5
J: TRBJ2-3
CDR3: CASSLGPGASTDTQYF
DNA: TGTGCCAGCAGCTTGGGACCTGGGGCTAGCACAGATACGCAGTATTTT

size: .
D: .
V: TRBV4-1
J: TRBJ1-2
CDR3: CASSQDRGWRIGYTF
DNA: TGCGCCAGCAGCCAAGACCGGGGGTGGAGGATTGGCTACACCTTC

size: many
D: TRBD2
V: TRBV18
J: TRBJ2-7
CDR3: CASSPSGTSYEQYF
DNA: TGTGCCAGCTCACCTAGCGGGACCTCCTACGAGCAGTACTTC

size: .
D: TRBD2
V: TRBV9
J: TRBJ2-1
CDR3: CASSAGGTNEQFF
DNA: TGTGCCAGCAGCGCCGGGGGGACCAATGAGCAGTTCTTC

size: many
D: TRBD2
V: TRBV7-2
J: TRBJ2-7
CDR3: CASSLGTSGRTLSYEQYF
DNA: TGTGCCAGCAGCCTCGGGACTAGCGGGAGAACTTTATCCTACGAGCAGTACTTC

size: few
D: TRBD2
V: TRBV20-1
J: TRBJ2-3
CDR3: CSARDQMTSGPGDTQYF
DNA: TGCAGTGCTAGAGACCAGATGACTAGCGGCCCCGGGGATACGCAGTATTTT

size: .
D: .
V: TRBV28
J: TRBJ2-3
CDR3: CASSFSGQTTDTQYF
DNA: TGTGCCAGCAGTTTCTCCGGACAGACTACAGATACGCAGTATTTT

size: few
D: .
V: TRBV13
J: TRBJ2-7
CDR3: CASSPGRRVDEQYF
DNA: TGTGCCAGCAGCCCGGGACGGCGCGTGGACGAGCAGTACTTC

size: .
D: TRBD1
V: TRBV29-1
J: TRBJ1-1
CDR3: CSVEARQGSTEAFF
DNA: TGCAGCGTTGAAGCCCGACAGGGGAGCACTGAAGCTTTCTTT

size: .
D: .
V: TRBV7-2
J: TRBJ2-3
CDR3: CASSLGIDFLDTQYF
DNA: TGTGCCAGCAGCTTAGGGATCGACTTTTTAGATACGCAGTATTTT

size: few
D: .
V: TRBV12-3/TRBV12-4
J: TRBJ2-5
CDR3: CASSRYQEWEPQYF
DNA: TGTGCCAGCAGTCGATACCAGGAGTGGGAGCCCCAGTACTTC

size: .
D: .
V: TRBV4-3
J: TRBJ1-2
CDR3: CASSQDAGAGYTF
DNA: TGCGCCAGCAGCCAAGATGCGGGAGCTGGCTACACCTTC

size: .
D: .
V: TRBV5-1
J: TRBJ2-5
CDR3: CASSLSQSETQYF
DNA: TGCGCCAGCAGCTTGTCCCAATCGGAGACCCAGTACTTC